The sequence of this T cell receptor beta chain was determined in a study of blood T cells in healthy people across ages. The CDR3 is 16 residues long. CDR1 SGDLS and CDR2 YYNGEE come from the germline V gene. V was cut by 0 bases and J by 0 bases, with 7 bases left in between. Each individual donor underwent a draw of around 9.8 milliliters of peripheral blood. No fewer than 5.5 micrograms of total RNA were isolated from every sample. Sample-barcoded 5' priming and a J-beta primer mix drove a second PCR of 7 to 11 cycles. Every cDNA molecule bore a tag from a template-switch adaptor containing 12 random nucleotides. TCRdb analysed the 5' RACE reads with MiXCR anew, one entry per CDR3 protein. Among around 750,000 distinct CDR3 sequences listed, less than 70% were seen once.

The sequence was obtained from a man older than 75 in good health. This chain connects TRBV9 to TRBJ2-6; D gene uncertain. Sequencing was performed on blood. In nucleotides, the CDR3 is TGTGCCAGCAGCGTAGGTGATGTCTCTGGGGCCAACGTCCTGACTTTC. This encodes CASSVGDVSGANVLTF.